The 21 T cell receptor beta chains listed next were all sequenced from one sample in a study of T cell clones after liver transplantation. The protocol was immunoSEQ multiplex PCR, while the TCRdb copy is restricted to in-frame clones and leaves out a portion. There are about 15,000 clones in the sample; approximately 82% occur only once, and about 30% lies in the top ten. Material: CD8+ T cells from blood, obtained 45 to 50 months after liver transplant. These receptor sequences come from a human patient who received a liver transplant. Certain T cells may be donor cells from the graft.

The CDR3 DNA reads TGTGCCAGCAGTACCCGGGACAGGGGTTTAGAGACCCAGTACTTC. Translated: CASSTRDRGLETQYF. This chain joins TRBV28 and TRBJ2-5; 10 nucleotides match TRBD1. The CDR3 contains 15 residues. J lost 4 bases, V lost 5 bases, and 7 bases had no gene match. Per germline, CDR1 MDHEN and CDR2 SYDVKM.

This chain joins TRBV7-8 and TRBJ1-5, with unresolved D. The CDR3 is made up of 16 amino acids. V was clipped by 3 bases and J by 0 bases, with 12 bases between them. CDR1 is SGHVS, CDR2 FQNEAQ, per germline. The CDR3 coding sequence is TGTGCCAGCAGCTTGGATGACAATAATAGCAATCAGCCCCAGCATTTT. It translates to CASSLDDNNSNQPQHF. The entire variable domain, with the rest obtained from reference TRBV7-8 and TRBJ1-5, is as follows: GAGVSQSPRYKVAKRGQDVALRCDPISGHVSLFWYQQALGQGPEFLTYFQNEAQLDKSGLPSDRFFAERPEGSVSTLKIQRTQQEDSAVYLCASSLDDNNSNQPQHFGDGTRLSIL.

The CDR3 DNA is TGTGCCAGCAGTTTAACAGGGAACTATGGCTACACCTTC. Protein sequence: CASSLTGNYGYTF. The chain couples TRBV27 to TRBJ1-2; a weak D match, TRBD1 (6 bases). The V gene lost 2 bases and the J gene lost 2 bases, with 6 bases spanning the gap. The CDR3 covers 13 residues. Germline V lookup: CDR1 MNHEY, CDR2 SMNVEV (reference sequence).

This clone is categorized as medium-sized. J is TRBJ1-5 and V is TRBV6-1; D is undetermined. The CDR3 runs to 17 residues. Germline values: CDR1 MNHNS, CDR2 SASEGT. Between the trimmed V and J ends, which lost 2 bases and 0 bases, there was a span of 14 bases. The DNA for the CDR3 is TGTGCCAGCAGTGAACGGCCCGCGGGATATAGCAATCAGCCCCAGCATTTT. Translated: CASSERPAGYSNQPQHF.

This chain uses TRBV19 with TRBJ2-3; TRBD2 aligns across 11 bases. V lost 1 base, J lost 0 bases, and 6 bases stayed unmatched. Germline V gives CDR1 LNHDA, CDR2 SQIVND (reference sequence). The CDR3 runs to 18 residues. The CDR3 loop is CASSIGTSGGPSTDTQYF. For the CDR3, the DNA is TGTGCCAGTAGTATAGGTACTAGCGGGGGCCCTAGCACAGATACGCAGTATTTT.

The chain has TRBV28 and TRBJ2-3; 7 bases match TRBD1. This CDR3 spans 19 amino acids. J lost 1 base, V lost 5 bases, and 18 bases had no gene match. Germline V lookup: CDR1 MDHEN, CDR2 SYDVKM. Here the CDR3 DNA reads TGTGCCAGCAGTCCTCTCGTACGGACAGGTCGAGAGGGCACAGATACGCAGTATTTT. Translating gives CASSPLVRTGREGTDTQYF.

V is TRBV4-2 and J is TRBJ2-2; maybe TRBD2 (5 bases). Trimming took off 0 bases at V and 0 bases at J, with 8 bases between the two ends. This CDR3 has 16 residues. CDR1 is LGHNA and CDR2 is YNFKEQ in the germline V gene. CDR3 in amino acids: CASSQDPGTNTGELFF. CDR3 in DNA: TGTGCCAGCAGCCAAGACCCCGGGACGAACACCGGGGAGCTGTTTTTT.

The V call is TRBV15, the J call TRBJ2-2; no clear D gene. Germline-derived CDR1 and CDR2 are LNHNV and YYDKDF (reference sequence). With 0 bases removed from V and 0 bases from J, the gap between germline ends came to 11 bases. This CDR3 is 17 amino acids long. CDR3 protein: CATSRDRGRSNTGELFF. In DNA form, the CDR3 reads TGTGCCACCAGCAGAGATCGCGGCAGGTCGAACACCGGGGAGCTGTTTTTT.

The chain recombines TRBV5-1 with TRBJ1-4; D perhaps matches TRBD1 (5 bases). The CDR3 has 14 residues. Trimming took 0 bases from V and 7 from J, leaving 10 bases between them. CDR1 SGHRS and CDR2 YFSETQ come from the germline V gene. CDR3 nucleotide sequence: TGCGCCAGCAGCTTGGAGGGGCGCGGTGAAAAACTGTTTTTT. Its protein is CASSLEGRGEKLFF.

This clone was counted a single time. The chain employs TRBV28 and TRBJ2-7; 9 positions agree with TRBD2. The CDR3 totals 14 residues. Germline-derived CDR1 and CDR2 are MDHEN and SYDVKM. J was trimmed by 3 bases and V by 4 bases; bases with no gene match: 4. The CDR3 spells CASSWVAGDYEQYF. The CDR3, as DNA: TGTGCCAGCAGTTGGGTAGCGGGAGACTACGAGCAGTACTTC.

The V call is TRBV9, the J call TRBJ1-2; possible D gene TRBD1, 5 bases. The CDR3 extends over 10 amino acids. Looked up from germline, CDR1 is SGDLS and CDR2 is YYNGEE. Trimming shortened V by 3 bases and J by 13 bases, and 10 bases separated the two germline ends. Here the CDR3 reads CASSGGPTTF. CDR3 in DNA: TGTGCCAGCAGCGGGGGCCCTACCACCTTC.

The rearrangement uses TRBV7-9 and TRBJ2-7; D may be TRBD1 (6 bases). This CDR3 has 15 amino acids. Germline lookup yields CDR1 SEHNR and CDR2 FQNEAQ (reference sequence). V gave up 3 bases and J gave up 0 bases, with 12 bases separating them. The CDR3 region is CASSFDRWASYEQYF. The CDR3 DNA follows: TGTGCCAGCAGCTTCGACAGGTGGGCCTCCTACGAGCAGTACTTC.

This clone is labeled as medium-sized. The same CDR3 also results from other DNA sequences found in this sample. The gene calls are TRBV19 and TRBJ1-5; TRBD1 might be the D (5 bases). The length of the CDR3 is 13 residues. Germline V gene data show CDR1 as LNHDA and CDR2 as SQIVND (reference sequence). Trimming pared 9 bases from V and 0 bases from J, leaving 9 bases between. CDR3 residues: CASDSYSNQPQHF. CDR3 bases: TGTGCCAGCGACAGTTATAGCAATCAGCCCCAGCATTTT.

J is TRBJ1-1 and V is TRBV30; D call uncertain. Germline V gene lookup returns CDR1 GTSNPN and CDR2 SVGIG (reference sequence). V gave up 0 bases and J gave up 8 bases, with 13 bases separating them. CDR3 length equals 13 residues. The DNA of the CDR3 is TGTGCCTGGAGTGTAATAGGGCTATCAGAAGCTTTCTTT. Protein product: CAWSVIGLSEAFF.

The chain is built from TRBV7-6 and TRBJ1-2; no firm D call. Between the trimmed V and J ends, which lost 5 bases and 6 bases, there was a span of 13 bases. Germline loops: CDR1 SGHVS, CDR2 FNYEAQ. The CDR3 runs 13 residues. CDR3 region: CASSLGSPDGYTF. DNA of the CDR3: TGTGCCAGCAGCCTCGGGAGTCCGGATGGCTACACCTTC.

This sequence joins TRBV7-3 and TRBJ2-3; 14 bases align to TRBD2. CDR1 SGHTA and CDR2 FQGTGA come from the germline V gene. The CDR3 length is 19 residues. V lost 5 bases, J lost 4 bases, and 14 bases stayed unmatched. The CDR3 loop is CASSAGLAGALPPADTQYF. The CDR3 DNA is TGTGCCAGCAGCGCGGGACTAGCGGGGGCCTTACCCCCGGCAGATACGCAGTATTTT. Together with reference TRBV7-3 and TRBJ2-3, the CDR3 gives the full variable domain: GAGVSQTPSNKVTEKGKYVELRCDPISGHTALYWYRQSLGQGPEFLIYFQGTGAADDSGLPNDRFFAVRPEGSVSTLKIQRTERGDSAVYLCASSAGLAGALPPADTQYFGPGTRLTVL.

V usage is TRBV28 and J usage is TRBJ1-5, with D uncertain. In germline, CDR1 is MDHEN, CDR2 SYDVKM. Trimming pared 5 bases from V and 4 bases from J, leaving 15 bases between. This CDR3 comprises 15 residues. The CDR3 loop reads CASSGTGRANQPQHF. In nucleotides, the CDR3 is TGTGCCAGCAGTGGAACCGGGAGAGCGAATCAGCCCCAGCATTTT. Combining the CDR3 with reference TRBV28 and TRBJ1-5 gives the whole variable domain DVKVTQSSRYLVKRTGEKVFLECVQDMDHENMFWYRQDPGLGLRLIYFSYDVKMKEKGDIPEGYSVSREKKERFSLILESASTNQTSMYLCASSGTGRANQPQHFGDGTRLSIL.

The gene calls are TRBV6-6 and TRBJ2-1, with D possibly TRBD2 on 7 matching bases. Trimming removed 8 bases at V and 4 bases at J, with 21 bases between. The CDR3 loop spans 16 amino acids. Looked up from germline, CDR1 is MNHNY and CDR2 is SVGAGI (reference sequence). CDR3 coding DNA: TGTGCCAGCCGAAAAAGCGGCGGGGGCGCTTACAATGAGCAGTTCTTC. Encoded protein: CASRKSGGGAYNEQFF.

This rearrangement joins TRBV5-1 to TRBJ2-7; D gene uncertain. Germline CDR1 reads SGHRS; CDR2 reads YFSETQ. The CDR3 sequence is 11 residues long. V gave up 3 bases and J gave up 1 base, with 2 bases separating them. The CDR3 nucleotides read TGCGCCAGCAGCTCTTCCTACGAGCAGTACTTC. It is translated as CASSSSYEQYF.

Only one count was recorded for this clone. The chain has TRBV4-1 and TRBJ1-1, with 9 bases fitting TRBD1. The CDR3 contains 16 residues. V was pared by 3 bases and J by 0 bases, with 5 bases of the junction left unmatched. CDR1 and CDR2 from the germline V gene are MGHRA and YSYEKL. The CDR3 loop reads CASSHDRGGVNTEAFF. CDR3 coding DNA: TGCGCCAGCAGCCATGACAGGGGGGGGGTGAACACTGAAGCTTTCTTT.

CDR3 DNA: TGTGCCAGCAGCCCCGGACTAGCGGGCGTACAAGAGACCCAGTACTTC. This sequence encodes CASSPGLAGVQETQYF. This chain links TRBV28 with TRBJ2-5; 11 bases are a match to TRBD2. The length of the CDR3 is 16 residues. The junction had 8 bases not matched to a gene; V was cut back by 6 bases and J by 2 bases. Germline CDR1 MDHEN, CDR2 SYDVKM. Variable domain in full (rest from reference TRBV28 and TRBJ2-5): DVKVTQSSRYLVKRTGEKVFLECVQDMDHENMFWYRQDPGLGLRLIYFSYDVKMKEKGDIPEGYSVSREKKERFSLILESASTNQTSMYLCASSPGLAGVQETQYFGPGTRLLVL.